The TCR beta chain described here comes from a study of CD8 T cells in Susac syndrome. Study-level background: Within the sequenced group of Susac syndrome patients, five or six showed active disease and 8 or 9 were in remission.

This clonotype has just one count. TEMRA cells were FACS-enriched and CD8+ and CD4+ T cells negatively isolated. The authors reverse transcribed 0.5 to 1 ug RNA with random hexamers. An immunoSEQ multiplex PCR generated amplified TCR beta CDR3 products spanning 54 Vbeta and 13 Jbeta. A single record per CDR3 protein comes from TCRdb applying MiXCR to the immunoSEQ multiplex PCR reads. This table has under 200,000 distinct CDR3 sequences, 90% to 97% appearing once. The sequencing sample was made of CD4+ T cells from PBMCs. The TCR sequence derives from a human donor with Susac syndrome.

The CDR3: CASSEWGPGANVLTF. DNA of the CDR3: TGTGCCAGCAGCGAGTGGGGCCCTGGGGCCAACGTCCTGACTTTC. The J gene is TRBJ2-6, the V gene TRBV9; D is possibly TRBD1 (5 bases). Per germline, CDR1 SGDLS and CDR2 YYNGEE. The CDR3 contains 15 residues. The ends were cut back, 3 bases at V and 2 bases at J, with 9 bases in the middle. The whole variable domain, filled in from reference TRBV9 and TRBJ2-6, reads DSGVTQTPKHLITATGQRVTLRCSPRSGDLSVYWYQQSLDQGLQFLIQYYNGEERAKGNILERFSAQQFPDLHSELNLSSLELGDSALYFCASSEWGPGANVLTFGAGSRLTVL.